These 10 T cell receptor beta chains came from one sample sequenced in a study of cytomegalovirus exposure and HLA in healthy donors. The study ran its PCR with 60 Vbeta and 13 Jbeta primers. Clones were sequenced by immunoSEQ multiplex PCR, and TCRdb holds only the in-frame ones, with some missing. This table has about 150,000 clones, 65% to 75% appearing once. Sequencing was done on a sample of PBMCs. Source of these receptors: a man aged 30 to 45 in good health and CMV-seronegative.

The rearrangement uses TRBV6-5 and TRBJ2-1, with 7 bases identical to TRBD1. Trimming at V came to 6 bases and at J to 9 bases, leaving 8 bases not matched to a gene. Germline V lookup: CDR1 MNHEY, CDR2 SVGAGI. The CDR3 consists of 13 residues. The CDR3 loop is CASRTQGMGEQFF. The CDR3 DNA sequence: TGTGCCAGCAGAACACAGGGGATGGGTGAGCAGTTCTTC.

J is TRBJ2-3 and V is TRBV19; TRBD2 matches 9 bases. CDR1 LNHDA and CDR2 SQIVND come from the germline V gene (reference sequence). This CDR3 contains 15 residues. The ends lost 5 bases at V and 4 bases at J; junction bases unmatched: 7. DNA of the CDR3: TGTGCCAGTAGTGTTAGCGGGGGAGGCGCAGATACGCAGTATTTT. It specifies CASSVSGGGADTQYF.

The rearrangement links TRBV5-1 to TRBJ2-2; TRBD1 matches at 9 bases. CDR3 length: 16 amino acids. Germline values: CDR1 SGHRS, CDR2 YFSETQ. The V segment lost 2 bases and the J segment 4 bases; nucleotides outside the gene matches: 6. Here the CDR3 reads CASSFGQGRVTGELFF. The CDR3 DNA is TGCGCCAGCAGCTTCGGACAGGGGAGAGTCACCGGGGAGCTGTTTTTT. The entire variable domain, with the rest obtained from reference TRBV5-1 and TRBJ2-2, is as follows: KAGVTQTPRYLIKTRGQQVTLSCSPISGHRSVSWYQQTPGQGLQFLFEYFSETQRNKGNFPGRFSGRQFSNSRSEMNVSTLELGDSALYLCASSFGQGRVTGELFFGEGSRLTVL.

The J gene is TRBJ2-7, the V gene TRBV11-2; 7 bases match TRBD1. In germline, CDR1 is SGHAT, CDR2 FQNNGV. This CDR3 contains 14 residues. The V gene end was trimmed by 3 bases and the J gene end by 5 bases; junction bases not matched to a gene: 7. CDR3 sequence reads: CASSLTTGRHEQYF. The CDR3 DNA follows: TGTGCCAGCAGCTTGACGACAGGGCGGCACGAGCAGTACTTC.

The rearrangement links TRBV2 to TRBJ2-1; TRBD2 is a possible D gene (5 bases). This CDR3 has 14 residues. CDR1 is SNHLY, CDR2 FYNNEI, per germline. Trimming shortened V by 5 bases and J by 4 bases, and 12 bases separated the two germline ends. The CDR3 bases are TGTGCCAGCAGTCTTGATAGAGGGTACAATGAGCAGTTCTTC. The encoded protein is CASSLDRGYNEQFF.

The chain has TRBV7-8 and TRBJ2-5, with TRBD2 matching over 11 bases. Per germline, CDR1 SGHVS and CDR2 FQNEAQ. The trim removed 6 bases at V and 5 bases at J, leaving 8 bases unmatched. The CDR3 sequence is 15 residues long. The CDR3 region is CASRVLAGEGETQYF. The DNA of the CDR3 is TGTGCCAGCAGAGTACTAGCGGGGGAAGGGGAGACCCAGTACTTC.

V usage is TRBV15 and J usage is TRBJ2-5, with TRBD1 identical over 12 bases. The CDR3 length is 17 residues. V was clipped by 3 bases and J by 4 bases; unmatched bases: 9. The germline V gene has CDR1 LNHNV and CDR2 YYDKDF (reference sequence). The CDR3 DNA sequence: TGTGCCACCAGCAGGATCAGGGACAGGGGGCTCCTAGAGACCCAGTACTTC. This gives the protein CATSRIRDRGLLETQYF.

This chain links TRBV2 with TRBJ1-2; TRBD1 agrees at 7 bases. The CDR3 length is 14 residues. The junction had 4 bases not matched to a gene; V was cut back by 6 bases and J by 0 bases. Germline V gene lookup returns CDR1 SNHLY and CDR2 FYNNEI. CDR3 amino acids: CASRTDRTNYGYTF. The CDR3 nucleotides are TGTGCCAGCAGGACGGACAGGACTAACTATGGCTACACCTTC.

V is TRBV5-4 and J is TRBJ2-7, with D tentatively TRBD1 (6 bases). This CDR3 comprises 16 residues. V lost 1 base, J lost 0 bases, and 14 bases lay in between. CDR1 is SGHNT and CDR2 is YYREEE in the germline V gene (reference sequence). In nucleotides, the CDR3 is TGTGCCAGCAGCTTGAGTTCAGGGGCCCACTCCTACGAGCAGTACTTC. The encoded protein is CASSLSSGAHSYEQYF.

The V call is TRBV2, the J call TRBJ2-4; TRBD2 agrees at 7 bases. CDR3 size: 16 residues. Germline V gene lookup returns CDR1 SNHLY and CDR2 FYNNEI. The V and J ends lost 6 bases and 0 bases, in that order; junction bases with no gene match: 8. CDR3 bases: TGTGCCAGCAGAGGAAGGGGAGGGGTAGCCAAAAACATTCAGTACTTC. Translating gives CASRGRGGVAKNIQYF.